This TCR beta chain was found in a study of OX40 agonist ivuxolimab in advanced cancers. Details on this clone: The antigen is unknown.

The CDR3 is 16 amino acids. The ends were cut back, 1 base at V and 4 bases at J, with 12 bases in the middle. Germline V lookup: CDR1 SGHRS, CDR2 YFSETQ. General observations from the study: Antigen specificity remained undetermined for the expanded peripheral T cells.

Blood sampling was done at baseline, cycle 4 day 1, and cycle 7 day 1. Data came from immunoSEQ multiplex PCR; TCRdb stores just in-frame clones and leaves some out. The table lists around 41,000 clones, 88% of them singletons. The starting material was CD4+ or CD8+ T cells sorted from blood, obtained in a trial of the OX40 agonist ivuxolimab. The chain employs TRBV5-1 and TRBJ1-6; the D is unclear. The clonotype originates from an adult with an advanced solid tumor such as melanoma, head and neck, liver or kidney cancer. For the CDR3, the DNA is TGCGCCAGCAGCTTGAACAGCCGCTTTTATAATTCACCCCTCCACTTT. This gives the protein CASSLNSRFYNSPLHF.